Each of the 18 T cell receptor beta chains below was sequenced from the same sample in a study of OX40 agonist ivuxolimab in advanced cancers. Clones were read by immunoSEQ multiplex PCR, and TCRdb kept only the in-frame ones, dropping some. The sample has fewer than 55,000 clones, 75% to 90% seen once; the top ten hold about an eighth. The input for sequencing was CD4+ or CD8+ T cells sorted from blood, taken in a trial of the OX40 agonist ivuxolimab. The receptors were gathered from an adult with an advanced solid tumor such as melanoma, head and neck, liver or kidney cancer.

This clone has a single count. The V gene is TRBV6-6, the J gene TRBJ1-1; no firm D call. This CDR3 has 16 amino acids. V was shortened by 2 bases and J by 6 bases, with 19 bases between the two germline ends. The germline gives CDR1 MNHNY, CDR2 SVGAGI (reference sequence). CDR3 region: CASSYTDAMAGAEAFF. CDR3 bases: TGTGCCAGCAGTTACACCGACGCGATGGCCGGGGCTGAAGCTTTCTTT.

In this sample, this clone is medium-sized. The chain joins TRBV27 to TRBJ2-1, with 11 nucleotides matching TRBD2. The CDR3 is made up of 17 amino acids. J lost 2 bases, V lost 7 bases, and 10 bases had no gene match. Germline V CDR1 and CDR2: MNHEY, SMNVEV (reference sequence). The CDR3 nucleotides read TGTGCCAGCAAAGATCGACTAGCGGGAACAACCTACAATGAGCAGTTCTTC. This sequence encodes CASKDRLAGTTYNEQFF.

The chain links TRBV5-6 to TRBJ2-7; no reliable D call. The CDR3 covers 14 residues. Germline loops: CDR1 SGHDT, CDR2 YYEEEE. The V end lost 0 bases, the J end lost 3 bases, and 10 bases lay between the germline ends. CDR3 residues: CASSLAGSLYEQYF. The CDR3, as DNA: TGTGCCAGCAGCTTGGCAGGCAGCCTCTACGAGCAGTACTTC. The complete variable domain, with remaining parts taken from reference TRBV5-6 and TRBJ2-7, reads DAGVTQSPTHLIKTRGQQVTLRCSPKSGHDTVSWYQQALGQGPQFIFQYYEEEERQRGNFPDRFSGHQFPNYSSELNVNALLLGDSALYLCASSLAGSLYEQYFGPGTRLTVT.

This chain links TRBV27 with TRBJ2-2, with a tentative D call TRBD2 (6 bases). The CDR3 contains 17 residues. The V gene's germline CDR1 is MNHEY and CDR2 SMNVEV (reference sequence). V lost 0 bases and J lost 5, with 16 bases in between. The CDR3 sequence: CASSLSNGWRGTGELFF. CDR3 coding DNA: TGTGCCAGCAGTTTATCGAATGGGTGGAGGGGAACCGGGGAGCTGTTTTTT.

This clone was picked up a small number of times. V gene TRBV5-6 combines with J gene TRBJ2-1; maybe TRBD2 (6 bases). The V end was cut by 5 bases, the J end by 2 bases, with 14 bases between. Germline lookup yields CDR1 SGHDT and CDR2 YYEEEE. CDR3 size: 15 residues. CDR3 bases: TGTGCCAGCAGGCCTCGGGGCGGGACCTACAATGAGCAGTTCTTC. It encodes CASRPRGGTYNEQFF.

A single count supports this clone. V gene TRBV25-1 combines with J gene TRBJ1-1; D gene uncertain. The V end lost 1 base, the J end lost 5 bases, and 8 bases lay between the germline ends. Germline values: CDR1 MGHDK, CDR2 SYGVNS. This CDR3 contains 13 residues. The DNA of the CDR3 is TGTGCCAGCAGTGAATCCGGTGGTACTGAAGCTTTCTTT. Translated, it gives CASSESGGTEAFF.

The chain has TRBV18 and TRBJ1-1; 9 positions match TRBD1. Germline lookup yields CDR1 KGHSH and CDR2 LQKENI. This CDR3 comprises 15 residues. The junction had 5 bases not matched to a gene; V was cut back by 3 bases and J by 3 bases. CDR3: CASSPTQGADTEAFF. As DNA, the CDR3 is TGTGCCAGCTCACCTACACAGGGGGCGGACACTGAAGCTTTCTTT.

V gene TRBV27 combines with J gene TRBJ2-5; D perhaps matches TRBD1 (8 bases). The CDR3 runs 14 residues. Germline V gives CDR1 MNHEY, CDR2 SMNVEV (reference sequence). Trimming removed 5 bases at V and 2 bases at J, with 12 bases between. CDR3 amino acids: CASSHRGGQETQYF. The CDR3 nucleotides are TGTGCCAGCAGTCACAGGGGGGGGCAAGAGACCCAGTACTTC.

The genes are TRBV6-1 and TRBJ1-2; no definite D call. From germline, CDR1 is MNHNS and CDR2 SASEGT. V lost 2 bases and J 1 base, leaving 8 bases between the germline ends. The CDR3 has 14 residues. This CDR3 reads CASSERVRNYGYTF. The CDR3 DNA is TGTGCCAGCAGTGAAAGGGTCCGTAACTATGGCTACACCTTC.

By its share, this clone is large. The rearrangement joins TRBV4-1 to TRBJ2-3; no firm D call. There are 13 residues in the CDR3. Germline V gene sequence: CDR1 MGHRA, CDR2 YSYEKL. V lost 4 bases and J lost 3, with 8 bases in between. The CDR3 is CASSLTWTDTQYF. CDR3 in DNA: TGCGCCAGCAGCCTCACGTGGACAGATACGCAGTATTTT.

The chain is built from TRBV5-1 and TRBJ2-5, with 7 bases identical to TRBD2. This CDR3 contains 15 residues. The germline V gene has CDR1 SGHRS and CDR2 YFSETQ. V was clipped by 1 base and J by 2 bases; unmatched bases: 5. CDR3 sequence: CASSLKSGDQETQYF. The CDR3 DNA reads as TGCGCCAGCAGCTTGAAAAGCGGGGATCAAGAGACCCAGTACTTC.

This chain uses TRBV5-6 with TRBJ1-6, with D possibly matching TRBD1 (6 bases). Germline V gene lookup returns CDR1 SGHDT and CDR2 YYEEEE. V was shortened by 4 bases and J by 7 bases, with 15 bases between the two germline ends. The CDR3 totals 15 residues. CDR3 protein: CASSLVGAQNSPLHF. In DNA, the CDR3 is TGTGCCAGCAGCCTGGTGGGGGCGCAAAATTCACCCCTCCACTTT.

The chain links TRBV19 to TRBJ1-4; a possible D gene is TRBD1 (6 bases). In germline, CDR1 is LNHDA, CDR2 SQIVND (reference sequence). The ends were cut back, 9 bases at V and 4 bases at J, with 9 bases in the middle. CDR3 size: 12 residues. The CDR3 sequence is CARDSRNEKLFF. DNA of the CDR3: TGTGCCAGGGACAGCCGTAATGAAAAACTGTTTTTT.

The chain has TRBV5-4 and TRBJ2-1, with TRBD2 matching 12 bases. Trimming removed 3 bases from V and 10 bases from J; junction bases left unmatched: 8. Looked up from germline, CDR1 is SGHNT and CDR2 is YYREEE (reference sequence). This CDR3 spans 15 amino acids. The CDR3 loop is CASSSRLAGEEEQFF. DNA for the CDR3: TGTGCCAGCAGCTCCCGACTAGCGGGAGAGGAAGAGCAGTTCTTC.

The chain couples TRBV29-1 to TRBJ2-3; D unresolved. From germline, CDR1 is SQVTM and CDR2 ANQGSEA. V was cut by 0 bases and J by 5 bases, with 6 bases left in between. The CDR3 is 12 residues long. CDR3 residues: CSVEDLQDTQYF. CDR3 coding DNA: TGCAGCGTTGAAGATCTCCAAGATACGCAGTATTTT.

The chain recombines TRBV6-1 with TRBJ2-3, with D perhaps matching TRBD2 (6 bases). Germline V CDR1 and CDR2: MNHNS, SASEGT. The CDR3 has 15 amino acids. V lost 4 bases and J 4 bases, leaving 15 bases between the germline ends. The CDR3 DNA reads TGTGCCAGCAGTGCCCTACGGGGGTATTCAGATACGCAGTATTTT. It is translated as CASSALRGYSDTQYF.

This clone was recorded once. The CDR3 DNA follows: TGTGCCAGCAGCCCGGGACTAGCGGGAGAAGAGCAGTACTTC. Its translation: CASSPGLAGEEQYF. V is TRBV5-4 and J is TRBJ2-7; TRBD2 aligns across 14 bases. This CDR3 is 14 amino acids long. The germline V gene has CDR1 SGHNT and CDR2 YYREEE (reference sequence). Trimming at V came to 4 bases and at J to 7 bases, leaving 4 bases not matched to a gene.

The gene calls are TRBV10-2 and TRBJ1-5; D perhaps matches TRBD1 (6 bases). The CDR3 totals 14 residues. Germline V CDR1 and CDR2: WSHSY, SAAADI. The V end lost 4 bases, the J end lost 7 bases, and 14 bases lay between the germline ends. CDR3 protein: CASSGAGAAQPQHF. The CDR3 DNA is TGCGCCAGCAGTGGGGCAGGGGCCGCCCAGCCCCAGCATTTT.